This T cell receptor (beta chain) is from a study of T cell responses to AZD1222 COVID-19 vaccine. Regarding the study as a whole: Spike regions recognized by vaccine-associated CD4 TCRs spanned the protein, led by 160-218 and 743-854. It should be noted that donors were predominantly white British and more often female, and clonal diversity was possibly underestimated.

In regard to this clone: Its antigen is unknown.

Germline lookup yields CDR1 SNHLY and CDR2 FYNNEI. With 4 bases clipped from V and 6 bases from J, the junction kept 3 bases outside the gene matches. This CDR3 comprises 13 residues. Assay: immunoSEQ multiplex PCR; the TCRdb copy retains only in-frame clones and omits some. The table lists some 140,000 clones, over 85% of them singletons. The clonotype was recovered from an adult in good health. V gene TRBV2 combines with J gene TRBJ1-1, with 9 bases aligning to TRBD1. Material: peripheral blood, obtained on day 0 of AZD1222 vaccination. The CDR3: CASSGQGGSEAFF. The DNA for the CDR3 is TGTGCCAGCAGTGGACAGGGGGGTTCTGAAGCTTTCTTT. The full variable domain, completed using reference TRBV2 and TRBJ1-1, is EPEVTQTPSHQVTQMGQEVILRCVPISNHLYFYWYRQILGQKVEFLVSFYNNEISEKSEIFDDQFSVERPDGSNFTLKIRSTKLEDSAMYFCASSGQGGSEAFFGQGTRLTVV.